The 31 T cell receptor beta chains listed next were all sequenced from one sample in a study of T cells after yellow fever vaccination. MiXCR, run by TCRdb on the 5' RACE reads, gives a single entry per CDR3 protein. The sample lists 150,000 to 200,000 distinct CDR3 sequences, around 10% seen once, with 36% in the top ten. The sample was CD8+ T cells sorted from PBMCs, taken 15 days after the yellow fever booster vaccination. These receptors came from a man younger than 35 who received the YFV17D yellow fever vaccine.

The genes are TRBV7-9 and TRBJ1-5; D not resolved. This CDR3 comprises 14 residues. Trimming took off 3 bases at V and 1 base at J, with 7 bases between the two ends. In germline, CDR1 is SEHNR, CDR2 FQNEAQ (reference sequence). The CDR3: CASSLKGSNQPQHF. The CDR3, as DNA: TGTGCCAGCAGCTTGAAGGGAAGCAATCAGCCCCAGCATTTT. The variable domain in full, completed from reference TRBV7-9 and TRBJ1-5, reads DTGVSQNPRHKITKRGQNVTFRCDPISEHNRLYWYRQTLGQGPEFLTYFQNEAQLEKSRLLSDRFSAERPKGSFSTLEIQRTEQGDSAMYLCASSLKGSNQPQHFGDGTRLSIL.

This clonotype was recorded at least ten times. This chain links TRBV4-3 with TRBJ2-3, with 14 nucleotides matching TRBD2. Germline CDR1 and CDR2: LGHNA and YSLEER. This CDR3 comprises 18 residues. V shed 2 bases, J shed 8 bases, and the junction held 12 bases outside the gene matches. CDR3 sequence reads: CASSQNLGLAGDQGTQYF. The CDR3 DNA is TGCGCCAGCAGCCAAAACCTGGGACTAGCGGGGGATCAGGGTACGCAGTATTTT.

The table lists this clonotype with a few counts. The chain recombines TRBV5-1 with TRBJ2-3; D is possibly TRBD1 (5 bases). The CDR3 has 13 amino acids. Germline V gene data show CDR1 as SGHRS and CDR2 as YFSETQ. The ends were cut back, 4 bases at V and 4 bases at J, with 10 bases in the middle. This chain's CDR3 is CASSLRDPDTQYF. The CDR3 DNA reads as TGCGCCAGCAGCCTCAGGGATCCAGATACGCAGTATTTT.

The CDR3 loop is CASSRGSIGAFF. In nucleotides, the CDR3 is TGTGCCAGCAGCCGGGGCTCCATTGGAGCTTTCTTT. This chain joins TRBV3-1 and TRBJ1-1; tentative D call: TRBD1 (5 bases). The CDR3 has 12 amino acids. Germline values: CDR1 LGHDT, CDR2 YNNKEL (reference sequence). With 4 bases removed from V and 10 bases from J, the gap between germline ends came to 13 bases.

This clonotype turned up a few times. In this CDR3 the conserved last residue, phenylalanine or tryptophan, is missing, so a read error is likely. The limits of the CDR3 on the DNA are not certain, so only TCRdb's listed CDR3 is given. This chain uses TRBV28 with TRBJ2-3; the table's D call TRBD1 went unverified against the DNA. CDR1 is MDHEN, CDR2 SYDVKM, per germline. With termini counted, the CDR3 has 13 amino acids. This chain's CDR3 is CASSPDSFWGLPS.

This clonotype has at least ten counts. This chain links TRBV20-1 with TRBJ1-6, with D tentatively TRBD1 (5 bases). This CDR3 contains 17 residues. Per germline, CDR1 DFQATT and CDR2 SNEGSKA (reference sequence). The V and J ends lost 2 bases and 9 bases respectively, with 23 bases between them. The CDR3: CSARRWGELGYGSPLHF. The CDR3 coding sequence is TGCAGTGCTAGAAGATGGGGGGAATTGGGTTATGGTTCACCCCTCCACTTT.

The rearrangement uses TRBV19 and TRBJ2-1, with 8 bases matching TRBD2. Losses at the gene ends were 10 bases for V and 4 bases for J; bases not matched to a gene: 6. Germline values: CDR1 LNHDA, CDR2 SQIVND (reference sequence). The CDR3 has 13 residues. CDR3 coding DNA: TGTGCCACCCACCGCGGGGGGTACAATGAGCAGTTCTTC. Its protein is CATHRGGYNEQFF. The variable domain in full, completed from reference TRBV19 and TRBJ2-1, reads DGGITQSPKYLFRKEGQNVTLSCEQNLNHDAMYWYRQDPGQGLRLIYYSQIVNDFQKGDIAEGYSVSREKKESFPLTVTSAQKNPTAFYLCATHRGGYNEQFFGPGTRLTVL.

This clonotype was seen only a few times. This CDR3 is CATSPAGSLRYF. The CDR3 region has the DNA TGTGCCACCAGCCCGGCGGGCAGCCTCAGGTACTTC. The chain combines TRBV24-1 with TRBJ2-4; perhaps TRBD2 as D (5 bases). Per germline, CDR1 KGHDR and CDR2 SFDVKD. V was trimmed by 7 bases and J by 15 bases, leaving 18 bases between them. The CDR3 has 12 amino acids.

This chain joins TRBV6-1 and TRBJ1-1, with D perhaps TRBD1 (5 bases). This CDR3 is 15 amino acids long. Per the germline V gene, CDR1 is MNHNS and CDR2 is SASEGT. V dropped 8 bases and J dropped 1 base, with 17 bases sitting between them. The CDR3 here is CASLQGATRNTEAFF. The CDR3 bases are TGTGCCAGCCTCCAAGGGGCGACGAGGAACACTGAAGCTTTCTTT.

The chain carries TRBV18 and TRBJ1-4, with unresolved D. V gave up 3 bases and J gave up 7 bases, with 12 bases separating them. This CDR3 spans 14 amino acids. Germline V gene data show CDR1 as KGHSH and CDR2 as LQKENI. CDR3 DNA sequence: TGTGCCAGCTCACCTGAACCTAGAGTTGAAAAACTGTTTTTT. It is translated as CASSPEPRVEKLFF. The full variable domain, in which reference TRBV18 and TRBJ1-4 provide the parts outside the CDR3, is NAGVMQNPRHLVRRRGQEARLRCSPMKGHSHVYWYRQLPEEGLKFMVYLQKENIIDESGMPKERFSAEFPKEGPSILRIQQVVRGDSAAYFCASSPEPRVEKLFFGSGTQLSVL.

This clonotype occurred a few times. The J gene is TRBJ2-2, the V gene TRBV7-2; 11 bases align to TRBD2. Germline assignment: CDR1 SGHTA and CDR2 FQGNSA. The J segment lost 1 base and the V segment lost 4 bases, leaving 2 bases of the junction unmatched. The CDR3 runs to 16 residues. CDR3 loop: CASSSTSGGNTGELFF. In DNA form, the CDR3 reads TGTGCCAGCAGCTCAACTAGCGGGGGGAACACCGGGGAGCTGTTTTTT.

This chain joins TRBV18 and TRBJ2-7; D not resolved. V was clipped by 0 bases and J by 2 bases, with 8 bases between them. The CDR3 is made up of 14 amino acids. The germline gives CDR1 KGHSH, CDR2 LQKENI. DNA for the CDR3: TGTGCCAGCTCACCACCGGAAACAGCCTACGAGCAGTACTTC. This sequence encodes CASSPPETAYEQYF.

The sample holds many counts of this clonotype. The chain joins TRBV12-3 or TRBV12-4 to TRBJ2-7; tentatively, D is TRBD1 (5 bases). The CDR3 consists of 13 residues. V was trimmed by 5 bases and J by 2 bases, leaving 10 bases between them. In DNA, the CDR3 is TGTGCCAGCAGTCCAGGGCCCCCCTACGAGCAGTACGTC. Residues: CASSPGPPYEQYV.

The sample holds a few counts of this clonotype. The rearrangement links TRBV7-9 to TRBJ2-7; possible D gene TRBD1, 6 bases. This CDR3 is 15 amino acids long. CDR1 and CDR2 (germline): SEHNR, FQNEAQ (reference sequence). The V and J ends lost 5 bases and 2 bases respectively, with 16 bases between them. CDR3 amino acids: CASSLAGDRTYEQYF. CDR3 DNA sequence: TGTGCCAGCAGCCTGGCCGGTGACAGGACCTACGAGCAGTACTTC.

The V and J genes are TRBV5-4 and TRBJ2-7, with D perhaps TRBD2 (6 bases). In germline, CDR1 is SGHNT, CDR2 YYREEE (reference sequence). The CDR3 sequence is 15 residues long. V lost 4 bases and J 2 bases, leaving 16 bases between the germline ends. CDR3 protein: CASSPGVRGTYEQYF. The CDR3 nucleotides are TGTGCCAGCAGCCCTGGGGTGCGGGGCACCTACGAGCAGTACTTC.

This clonotype was counted a few times. The J gene is TRBJ2-7, the V gene TRBV20-1; 7 positions agree with TRBD1. Germline lookup yields CDR1 DFQATT and CDR2 SNEGSKA (reference sequence). V lost 5 bases to trimming and J lost 3 bases; unmatched junction nucleotides: 10. The CDR3 sequence is 14 residues long. The CDR3 protein is CSALKGDSYYEQYV. The CDR3 nucleotides read TGCAGTGCTCTCAAGGGGGACAGCTACTACGAGCAGTACGTC.

This clonotype was detected a few times. V and J are TRBV6-5 and TRBJ2-5; D tentatively fits TRBD1 or TRBD2 (6 bases each). Trimming took 10 bases from V and 5 from J, leaving 11 bases between them. Per germline, CDR1 MNHEY and CDR2 SVGAGI. CDR3 length: 11 amino acids. CDR3 sequence (DNA): TGTGCCACCCGGAGGGGGGAGACCCAGTACTTC. This gives the protein CATRRGETQYF.

In this sample, this clonotype turned up a few times. V gene TRBV7-9 combines with J gene TRBJ1-1; 7 nucleotides agree with TRBD1. The V and J ends lost 5 bases and 3 bases, in that order; junction bases with no gene match: 9. Germline V gene sequence: CDR1 SEHNR, CDR2 FQNEAQ (reference sequence). This CDR3 contains 15 residues. Here the CDR3 reads CASSPFQGEDTEAFF. CDR3 sequence (DNA): TGTGCCAGCAGCCCCTTCCAGGGGGAAGACACTGAAGCTTTCTTT.

The chain couples TRBV7-3 to TRBJ2-1, with 10 bases fitting TRBD2. V shed 4 bases, J shed 5 bases, and the junction held 8 bases outside the gene matches. Germline CDR1 SGHTA, CDR2 FQGTGA. CDR3 length: 16 residues. The CDR3 nucleotides read TGTGCCAGCAGCTCCCCCCTAAGCGGGGGGGACAATGAGCAGTTCTTC. It encodes CASSSPLSGGDNEQFF.

This clonotype has a handful of counts. The CDR3 DNA reads as TGTGCCAGCAGTGAATTAAACTACGAGCAGTACGTC. Translating it yields CASSELNYEQYV. This chain connects TRBV6-1 to TRBJ2-7, with D uncertain. Trimming stripped 2 bases from V and 3 bases from J, with 5 bases between. CDR1 is MNHNS, CDR2 SASEGT, per germline. This CDR3 comprises 12 residues.

The V gene is TRBV6-5, the J gene TRBJ2-7; no definite D call. V was clipped by 2 bases and J by 4 bases, with 9 bases between them. This CDR3 is built from 13 residues. CDR1 and CDR2 (germline): MNHEY, SVGAGI. CDR3 sequence: CASSYIGPYEQYF. The CDR3 DNA sequence: TGTGCCAGCAGTTACATTGGACCTTACGAGCAGTACTTC.

This clonotype occurred many times. The chain joins TRBV6-2 or TRBV6-3 to TRBJ2-6; D gene uncertain. Trimming pared 2 bases from V and 1 base from J, leaving 9 bases between. Germline V gives CDR1 MNHEY, CDR2 SVGEGT. The length of the CDR3 is 16 residues. The CDR3 nucleotides are TGTGCCAGCAGTTACCCTCGGCGTTCTGGGGCCAACGTCCTGACTTTC. It specifies CASSYPRRSGANVLTF.

The table lists this clonotype with many counts. V gene TRBV4-1 combines with J gene TRBJ1-1; D unclear. CDR3 length equals 12 residues. Germline V lookup: CDR1 MGHRA, CDR2 YSYEKL. Trimming cost V 5 bases and J 11 bases, with 15 bases left between them. Here the CDR3 DNA reads TGCGCCAGCAGCTCCGCGGGTACGGAGGCTTTCTTT. Protein product: CASSSAGTEAFF.

The V gene is TRBV20-1, the J gene TRBJ2-2; D might be TRBD1 (6 bases). Trimming shortened V by 6 bases and J by 7 bases, and 15 bases separated the two germline ends. Germline V gene data show CDR1 as DFQATT and CDR2 as SNEGSKA (reference sequence). This CDR3 has 13 residues. The CDR3 DNA follows: TGCAGTGCCCCGGACAGAGCTAACGGGGAGCTGTTTTTT. Translation gives CSAPDRANGELFF.

The chain has TRBV11-3 and TRBJ2-1; no firm D call. Trimming took 3 bases from V and 0 from J, leaving 9 bases between them. The CDR3 runs to 15 residues. The germline V gene has CDR1 SGHNT and CDR2 YENEEA. The DNA of the CDR3 is TGTGCCAGCAGCTTTACGTCTAGCTCCTACAATGAGCAGTTCTTC. It specifies CASSFTSSSYNEQFF.

This chain uses TRBV7-2 with TRBJ1-1, with D possibly matching TRBD1 (6 bases). Per germline, CDR1 SGHTA and CDR2 FQGNSA. CDR3 length: 15 residues. V lost 5 bases and J lost 1, with 14 bases in between. The CDR3 coding sequence is TGTGCCAGCAGCGCCTGGTGGGGGGCGAACACTGAAGCTTTCTTT. Its translation: CASSAWWGANTEAFF.

This clonotype appeared a few times. V gene TRBV10-3 combines with J gene TRBJ2-3; 9 nucleotides match TRBD2. The germline V gene encodes CDR1 ENHRY and CDR2 SYGVKD. This CDR3 is built from 18 residues. V dropped 2 bases and J dropped 0; count of bases not matched to a gene: 9. CDR3 loop: CAISEELAGRPSTDTQYF. The CDR3 DNA reads as TGTGCCATCAGTGAGGAGCTAGCGGGGCGACCTAGCACAGATACGCAGTATTTT.

This clonotype was recorded a few times. This chain uses TRBV12-3 or TRBV12-4 with TRBJ2-2; the D gene is possibly TRBD1 (5 bases). V was cut by 5 bases and J by 9 bases, with 10 bases left in between. The CDR3 has 12 residues. In nucleotides, the CDR3 is TGTGCCAGCAGTCTACAGGATTGGGAGCTGTTTTTT. Translation gives CASSLQDWELFF.

This clonotype was observed a handful of times. The chain is built from TRBV5-1 and TRBJ2-7; the match to TRBD2 covers 10 bases. V lost 2 bases and J lost 1; bases outside the gene matches: 0. Germline V gives CDR1 SGHRS, CDR2 YFSETQ. CDR3 length equals 14 residues. The CDR3 loop reads CASSFSGGSYEQYF. CDR3 nucleotide sequence: TGCGCCAGCAGCTTTAGCGGGGGGTCCTACGAGCAGTACTTC.

The genes are TRBV6-5 and TRBJ1-5, with D unresolved. V was trimmed by 2 bases and J by 1 base, leaving 12 bases between them. CDR1 is MNHEY, CDR2 SVGAGI, per germline. This CDR3 has 16 residues. Here the CDR3 reads CASSYGSFSSNQPQHF. CDR3 bases: TGTGCCAGCAGTTACGGCTCATTTTCGAGCAATCAGCCCCAGCATTTT.

V is TRBV5-5 and J is TRBJ2-5; 7 bases match TRBD2. From germline, CDR1 is SGHKS and CDR2 YYEKEE (reference sequence). V lost 2 bases, J lost 4 bases, and 5 bases stayed unmatched. CDR3 length equals 14 residues. CDR3 loop: CASSFGGIGETQYF. In DNA, the CDR3 is TGTGCCAGCAGCTTCGGGGGGATCGGAGAGACCCAGTACTTC. Combining the CDR3 with reference TRBV5-5 and TRBJ2-5 gives the whole variable domain DAGVTQSPTHLIKTRGQQVTLRCSPISGHKSVSWYQQVLGQGPQFIFQYYEKEERGRGNFPDRFSARQFPNYSSELNVNALLLGDSALYLCASSFGGIGETQYFGPGTRLLVL.